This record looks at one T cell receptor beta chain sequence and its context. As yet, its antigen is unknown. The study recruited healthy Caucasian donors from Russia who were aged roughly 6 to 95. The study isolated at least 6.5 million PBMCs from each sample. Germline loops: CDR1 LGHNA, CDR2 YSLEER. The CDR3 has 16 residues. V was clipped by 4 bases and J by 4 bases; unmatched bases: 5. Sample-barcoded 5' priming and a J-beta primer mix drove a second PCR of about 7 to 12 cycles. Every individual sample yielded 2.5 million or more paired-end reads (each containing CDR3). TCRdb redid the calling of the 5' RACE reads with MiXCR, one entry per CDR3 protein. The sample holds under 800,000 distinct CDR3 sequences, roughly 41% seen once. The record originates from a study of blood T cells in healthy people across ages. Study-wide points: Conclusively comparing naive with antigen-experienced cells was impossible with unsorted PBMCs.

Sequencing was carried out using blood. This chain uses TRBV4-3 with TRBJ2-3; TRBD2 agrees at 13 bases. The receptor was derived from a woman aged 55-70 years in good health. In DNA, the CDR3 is TGCGCCAGCAGCCTCCAAGGACTAGCGGGAGCAGATACGCAGTATTTT. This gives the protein CASSLQGLAGADTQYF.